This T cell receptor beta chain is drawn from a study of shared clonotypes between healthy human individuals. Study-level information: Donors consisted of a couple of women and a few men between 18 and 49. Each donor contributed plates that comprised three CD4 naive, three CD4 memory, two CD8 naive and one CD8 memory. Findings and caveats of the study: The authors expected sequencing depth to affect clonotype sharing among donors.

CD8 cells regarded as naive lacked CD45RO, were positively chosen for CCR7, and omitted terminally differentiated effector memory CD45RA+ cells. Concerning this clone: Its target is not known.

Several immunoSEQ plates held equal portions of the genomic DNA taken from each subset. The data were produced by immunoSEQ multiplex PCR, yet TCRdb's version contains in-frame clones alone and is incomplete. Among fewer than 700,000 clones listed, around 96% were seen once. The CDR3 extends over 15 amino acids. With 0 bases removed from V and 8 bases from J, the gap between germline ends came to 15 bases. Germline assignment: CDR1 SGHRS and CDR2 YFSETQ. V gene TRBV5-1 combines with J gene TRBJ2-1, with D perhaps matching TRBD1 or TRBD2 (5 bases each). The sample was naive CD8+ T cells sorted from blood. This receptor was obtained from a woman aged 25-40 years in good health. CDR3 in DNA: TGCGCCAGCAGCTTGGAGGGGCTCCGGCGGGATGAGCAGTTCTTC. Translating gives CASSLEGLRRDEQFF. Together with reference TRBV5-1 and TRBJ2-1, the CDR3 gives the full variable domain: KAGVTQTPRYLIKTRGQQVTLSCSPISGHRSVSWYQQTPGQGLQFLFEYFSETQRNKGNFPGRFSGRQFSNSRSEMNVSTLELGDSALYLCASSLEGLRRDEQFFGPGTRLTVL.